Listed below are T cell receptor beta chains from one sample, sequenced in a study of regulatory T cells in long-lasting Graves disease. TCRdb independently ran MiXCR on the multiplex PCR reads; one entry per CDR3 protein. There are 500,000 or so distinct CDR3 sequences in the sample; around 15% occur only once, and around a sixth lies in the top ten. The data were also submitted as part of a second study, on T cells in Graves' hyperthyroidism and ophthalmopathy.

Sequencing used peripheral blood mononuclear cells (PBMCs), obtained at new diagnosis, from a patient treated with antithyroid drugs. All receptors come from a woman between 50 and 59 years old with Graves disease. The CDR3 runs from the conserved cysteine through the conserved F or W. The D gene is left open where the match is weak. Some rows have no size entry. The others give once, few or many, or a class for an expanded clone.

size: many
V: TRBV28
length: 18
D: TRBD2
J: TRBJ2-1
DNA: TGTGCCAGCAGGAGAGGCCTTACTAGCGGGAGGTCGGGCAATGAGCAGTTCTTC
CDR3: CASRRGLTSGRSGNEQFF

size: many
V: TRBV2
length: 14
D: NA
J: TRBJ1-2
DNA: TGTGCCAGCAGTGAGAACCAGGCAAGTTATGGCTACACCTTC
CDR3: CASSENQASYGYTF

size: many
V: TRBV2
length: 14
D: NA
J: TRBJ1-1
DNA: TGTGCCAGCAGTGAAGCACCAGGTGCTTGGGAAGCTTTCTTT
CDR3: CASSEAPGAWEAFF

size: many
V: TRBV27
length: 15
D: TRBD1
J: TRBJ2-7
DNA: TGTGCCAGCAGTCCCTATGGGGACAGCTCCTACGAGCAGTACTTC
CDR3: CASSPYGDSSYEQYF

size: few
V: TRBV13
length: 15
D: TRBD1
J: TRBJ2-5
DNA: TGTGCCAGCAGCTCTGGACAGGGCTCCCAAGAGACCCAGTACTTC
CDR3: CASSSGQGSQETQYF

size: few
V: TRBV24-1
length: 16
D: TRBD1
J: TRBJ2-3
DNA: TGTGCCACCAGTGCGATACCGGGACAGGGCACAGATACGCAGTATTTT
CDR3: CATSAIPGQGTDTQYF

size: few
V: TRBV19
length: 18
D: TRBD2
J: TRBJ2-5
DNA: TGTGCCAGTTCCCCCGGGACTAGCGTGTTTCTACCTCAAGAGACCCAGTACTTC
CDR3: CASSPGTSVFLPQETQYF

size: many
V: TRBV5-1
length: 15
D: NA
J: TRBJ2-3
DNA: TGTGCCAGCAGCCTCCGGGACGGAAGCACAGATACGCAGTATTTT
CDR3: CASSLRDGSTDTQYF

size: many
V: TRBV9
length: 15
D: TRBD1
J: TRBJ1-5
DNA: TGTGCCAGCAGCCCAGGGGGGGAGGGCAATCAGCCCCAGCATTTT
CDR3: CASSPGGEGNQPQHF

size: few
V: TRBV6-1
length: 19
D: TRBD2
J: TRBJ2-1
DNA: TGTGCCAGCAGTGAAGCTTTGGACTCCGGGACTAGTGGGGCCAATGAGCAGTTCTTC
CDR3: CASSEALDSGTSGANEQFF

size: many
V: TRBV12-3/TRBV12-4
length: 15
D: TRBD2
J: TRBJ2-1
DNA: TGTGCCAGCAGGTTAGCGGGAGGACTTTACAATGAGCAGTTCTTC
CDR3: CASRLAGGLYNEQFF

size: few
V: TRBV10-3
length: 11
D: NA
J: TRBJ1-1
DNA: TGTGCCATCCAATCCGACACTGAAGCTTTCTTT
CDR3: CAIQSDTEAFF

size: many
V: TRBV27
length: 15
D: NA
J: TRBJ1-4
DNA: TGTGCCAGCAGTCCCCGGGGAGGGTGGGGTGAAAAACTGTTTTTT
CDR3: CASSPRGGWGEKLFF

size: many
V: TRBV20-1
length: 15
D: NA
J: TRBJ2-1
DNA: TGCAGTGCTAGAGAGCGGGCAGGAGGCGACAATGAGCAGTTCTTC
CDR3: CSARERAGGDNEQFF

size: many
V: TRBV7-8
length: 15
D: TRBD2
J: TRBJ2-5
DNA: TGTGCCAGCAGCTGGCGGGAGCCTCTTAGGGAGACCCAGTACTTC
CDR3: CASSWREPLRETQYF

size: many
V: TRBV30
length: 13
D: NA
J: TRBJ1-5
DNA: TGTGCCTGGACTTCCGGGACGGATCAGCCCCAGCATTTT
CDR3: CAWTSGTDQPQHF

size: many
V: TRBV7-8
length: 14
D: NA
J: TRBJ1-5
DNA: TGTGCCAGCAGCAACAGGGACGGCAATCAGCCCCAGCATTTT
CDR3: CASSNRDGNQPQHF

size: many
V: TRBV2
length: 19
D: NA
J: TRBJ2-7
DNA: TGTGCCATCCGGGACAGGGGGCCCGGACTAGCGGGGGATCCCTACGAGCAGTACTTC
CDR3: CAIRDRGPGLAGDPYEQYF

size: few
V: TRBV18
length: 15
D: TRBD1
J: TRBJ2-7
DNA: TGTGCCAGCTCACCCGGGACAGGGTCTTCCCCCGAGCAGTACTTC
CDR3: CASSPGTGSSPEQYF

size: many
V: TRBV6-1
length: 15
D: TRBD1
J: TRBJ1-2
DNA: TGTGCCAGCAGGGACAGGGAAGGTACTAACTATGGCTACACCTTC
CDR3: CASRDREGTNYGYTF

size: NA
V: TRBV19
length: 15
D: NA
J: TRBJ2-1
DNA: TGTGCCAGTAGTACCCGAGGCGGAACCTACAATGAGCAGTTCTTC
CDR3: CASSTRGGTYNEQFF

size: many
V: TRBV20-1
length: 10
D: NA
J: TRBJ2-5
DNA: TGCAGTGCTACGGGCGAGACCCAGTACTTC
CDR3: CSATGETQYF

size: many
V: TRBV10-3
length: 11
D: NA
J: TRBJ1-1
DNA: TGTGCCATCAGTGAGTCGGCCGTGACATTCTTT
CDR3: CAISESAVTFF

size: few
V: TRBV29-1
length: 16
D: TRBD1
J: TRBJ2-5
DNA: TGCAGCGTTGAAGATCGGTGGGGACAGGGAGTAGAGACCCAGTACTTC
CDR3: CSVEDRWGQGVETQYF

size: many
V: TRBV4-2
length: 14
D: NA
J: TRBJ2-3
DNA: TGTGCCAGCAGCCAACAGCCTCATCAAGATACGCAGTATTTT
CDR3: CASSQQPHQDTQYF

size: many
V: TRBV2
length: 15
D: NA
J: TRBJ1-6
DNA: TGTGCCAGCACCCAGGGGTCAAACTATAATTCACCCCTCCACTTT
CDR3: CASTQGSNYNSPLHF

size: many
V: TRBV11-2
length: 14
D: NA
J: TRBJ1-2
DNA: TGTGCCAGCAGCTTGGGAGAAACGAACTATGGCTACACCTTC
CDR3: CASSLGETNYGYTF

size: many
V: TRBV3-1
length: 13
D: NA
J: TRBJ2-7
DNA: TGTGCCAGCAGCCAAGTTACCGGGTACGAGCAGTACTTC
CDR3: CASSQVTGYEQYF

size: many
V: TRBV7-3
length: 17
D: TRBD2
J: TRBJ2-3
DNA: TGTGCCAGCAGCTTAATGGGACTAGCGGGAGTCTCAGATACGCAGTATTTT
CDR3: CASSLMGLAGVSDTQYF

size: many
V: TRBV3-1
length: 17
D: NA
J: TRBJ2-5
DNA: TGTGCCAGCAGCCAAGAAGGCACTAGAAAATTGGAAGAGACCCAGTACTTC
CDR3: CASSQEGTRKLEETQYF

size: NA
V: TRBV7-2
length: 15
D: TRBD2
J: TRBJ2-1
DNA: TGTGCCAACAGCCGACTAGCGGGAGTTACCAATGAGCAGTTCTTC
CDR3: CANSRLAGVTNEQFF

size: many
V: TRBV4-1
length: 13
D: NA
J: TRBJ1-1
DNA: TGCGCCAGCAGCCAAGTTGTCCCCGCTGAAGCTTTCTTT
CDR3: CASSQVVPAEAFF

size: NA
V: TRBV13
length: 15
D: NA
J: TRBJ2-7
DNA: TGTGCCAGCAGCTTAAATGTTAACCGCTACTACGAGCAGTACTTC
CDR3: CASSLNVNRYYEQYF

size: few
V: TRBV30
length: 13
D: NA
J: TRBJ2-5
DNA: TGTGCCTGGAGTTTGGCTTTGTTGAGGACCCAGTACTTC
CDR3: CAWSLALLRTQYF

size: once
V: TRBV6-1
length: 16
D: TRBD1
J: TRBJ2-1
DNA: TGTGCCAGCAAACGCAACTCAGGGGGCGCCTACAATGAGCAGTTCTTC
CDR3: CASKRNSGGAYNEQFF

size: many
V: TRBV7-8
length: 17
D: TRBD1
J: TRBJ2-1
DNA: TGTGCCAGCAGCTTAAATCGGGACAGGGATTCCTACAATGAGCAGTTCTTC
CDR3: CASSLNRDRDSYNEQFF

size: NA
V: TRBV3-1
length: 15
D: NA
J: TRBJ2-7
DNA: TGTGCCAGCAGCAATGCAGGGGAGGGGGGCTACGAGCAGTACTTC
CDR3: CASSNAGEGGYEQYF

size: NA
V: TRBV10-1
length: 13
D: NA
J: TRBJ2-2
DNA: TGCGCCTCGGACAGATCGAACACCGGGGAGCTGTTTTTT
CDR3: CASDRSNTGELFF

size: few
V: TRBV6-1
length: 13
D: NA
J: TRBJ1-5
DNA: TGTGCCAGCAGCCATAATAGCAATCAGCCCCAGCATTTT
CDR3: CASSHNSNQPQHF

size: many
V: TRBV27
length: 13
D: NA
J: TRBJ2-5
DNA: TGTGCCAGCAGGCCACAGGGGGGGGAGACCCAGTACTTC
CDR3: CASRPQGGETQYF

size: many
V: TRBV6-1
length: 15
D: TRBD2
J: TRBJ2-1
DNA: TGTGCCAGTTCCTATACTAGCGTGGTTAACAATGAGCAGTTCTTC
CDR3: CASSYTSVVNNEQFF

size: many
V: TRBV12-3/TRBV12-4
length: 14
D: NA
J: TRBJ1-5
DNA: TGTGCCAGCAGCCGAATGACAACGGATCAGCCCCAGCATTTT
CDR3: CASSRMTTDQPQHF

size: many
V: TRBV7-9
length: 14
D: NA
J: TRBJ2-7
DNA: TGTGCCAGCAGCTTCGGTGACAGGCCCTACGAGCAGTACTTC
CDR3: CASSFGDRPYEQYF

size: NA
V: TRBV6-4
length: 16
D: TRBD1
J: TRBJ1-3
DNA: TGTGCCAGCAGTGAGACAGGGCTCATGATGGGAAACACCATATATTTT
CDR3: CASSETGLMMGNTIYF

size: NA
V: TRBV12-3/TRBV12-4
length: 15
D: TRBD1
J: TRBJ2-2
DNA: TGTGCCAGCAGTTGGGACAGGGAAATTTCCGGGGAGCTGTTTTTT
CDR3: CASSWDREISGELFF

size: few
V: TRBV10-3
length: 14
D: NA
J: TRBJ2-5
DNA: TGTGCCAGCGCGGGACCGACCGACCAAGAGACCCAGTACTTC
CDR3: CASAGPTDQETQYF

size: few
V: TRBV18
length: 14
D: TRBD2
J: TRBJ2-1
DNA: TGTGCCAGCTCACGGAGCGGGAGCTACAATGAGCAGTTCTTC
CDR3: CASSRSGSYNEQFF

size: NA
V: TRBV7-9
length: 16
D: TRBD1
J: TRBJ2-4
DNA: TGTGCCAGCAGCCTAATCACAGGGGACACCAAAAACATTCAGTACTTC
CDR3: CASSLITGDTKNIQYF

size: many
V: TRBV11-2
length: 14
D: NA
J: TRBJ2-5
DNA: TGTGCCAGCAGGATCCCGGGCGGTCAAGAGACCCAGTACTTC
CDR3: CASRIPGGQETQYF

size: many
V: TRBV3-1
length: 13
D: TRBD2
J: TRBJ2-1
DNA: TGTGCCAGCAGCCCGGGAGGGCTGGATGAGCAGTTCTTC
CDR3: CASSPGGLDEQFF

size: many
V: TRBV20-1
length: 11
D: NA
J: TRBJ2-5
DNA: TGCAGTGCTGGACAGACAGAGACCCAGTACTTC
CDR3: CSAGQTETQYF

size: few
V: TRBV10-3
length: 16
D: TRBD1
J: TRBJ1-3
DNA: TGTGCCATCAGTGGATCCGGGACAGGTGGAGGAAACACCATATATTTT
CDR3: CAISGSGTGGGNTIYF

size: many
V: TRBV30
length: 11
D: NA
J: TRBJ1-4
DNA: TGTGCCTGGAGTGTAAACGAAAAACTGTTTTTT
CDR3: CAWSVNEKLFF

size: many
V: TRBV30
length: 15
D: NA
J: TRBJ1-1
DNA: TGTGCCTGGAGTGACCAATTCGATGGTGGCACTGAAGCTTTCTTT
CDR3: CAWSDQFDGGTEAFF

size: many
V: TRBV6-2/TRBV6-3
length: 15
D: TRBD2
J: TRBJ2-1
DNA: TGTGCCAGCAGTGGTAGCGGGAGGATCTACAATGAGCAGTTCTTC
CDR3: CASSGSGRIYNEQFF